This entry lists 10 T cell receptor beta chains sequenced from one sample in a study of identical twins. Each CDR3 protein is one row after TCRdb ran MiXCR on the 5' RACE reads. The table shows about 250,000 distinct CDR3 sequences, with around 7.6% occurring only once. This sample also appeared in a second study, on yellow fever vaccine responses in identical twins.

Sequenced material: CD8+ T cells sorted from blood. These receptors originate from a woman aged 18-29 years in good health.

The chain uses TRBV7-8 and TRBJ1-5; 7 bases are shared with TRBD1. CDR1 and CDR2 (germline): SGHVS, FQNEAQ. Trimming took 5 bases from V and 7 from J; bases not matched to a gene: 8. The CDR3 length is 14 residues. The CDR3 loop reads CASSHDRVRQPQHF. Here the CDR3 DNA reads TGTGCCAGCAGCCACGACAGGGTGCGACAGCCCCAGCATTTT.

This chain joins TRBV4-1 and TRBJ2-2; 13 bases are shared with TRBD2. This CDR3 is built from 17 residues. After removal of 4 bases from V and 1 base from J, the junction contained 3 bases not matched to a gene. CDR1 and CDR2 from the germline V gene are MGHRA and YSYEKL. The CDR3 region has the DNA TGCGCCAGCAGCCGGACTAGCGGGGGCCAGAACACCGGGGAGCTGTTTTTT. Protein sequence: CASSRTSGGQNTGELFF.

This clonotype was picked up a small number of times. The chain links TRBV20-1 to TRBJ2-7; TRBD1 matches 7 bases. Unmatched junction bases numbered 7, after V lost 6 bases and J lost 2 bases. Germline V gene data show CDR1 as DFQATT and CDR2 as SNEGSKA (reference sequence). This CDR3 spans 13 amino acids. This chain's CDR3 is CSATGQETYEQYF. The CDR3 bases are TGCAGTGCAACTGGACAGGAAACCTACGAGCAGTACTTC.

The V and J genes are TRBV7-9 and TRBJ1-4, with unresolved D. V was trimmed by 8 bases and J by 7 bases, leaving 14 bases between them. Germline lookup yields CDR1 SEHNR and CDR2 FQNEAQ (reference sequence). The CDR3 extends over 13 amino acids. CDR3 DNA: TGTGCCAGCCTGGATCGGGGTAGTGAAAAACTGTTTTTT. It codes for CASLDRGSEKLFF.

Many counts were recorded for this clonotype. The CDR3 sequence is CASSITPYSYTGELFF. CDR3 DNA: TGTGCCAGCAGCATAACACCGTATTCGTACACCGGGGAGCTGTTTTTT. The gene calls are TRBV11-2 and TRBJ2-2; D is unresolved. Per germline, CDR1 SGHAT and CDR2 FQNNGV. Trimming stripped 5 bases from V and 3 bases from J, with 16 bases between. CDR3 size: 16 residues.

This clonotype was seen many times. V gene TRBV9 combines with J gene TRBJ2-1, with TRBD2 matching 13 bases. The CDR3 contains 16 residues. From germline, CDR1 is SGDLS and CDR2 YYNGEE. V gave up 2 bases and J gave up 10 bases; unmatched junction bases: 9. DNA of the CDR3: TGTGCCAGCAGCGTGGACGGGACTAGCGGGATTTGGGAGCAGTTCTTC. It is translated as CASSVDGTSGIWEQFF.

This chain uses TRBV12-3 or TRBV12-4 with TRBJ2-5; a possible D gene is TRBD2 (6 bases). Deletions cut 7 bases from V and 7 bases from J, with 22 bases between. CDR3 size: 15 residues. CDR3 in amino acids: CASTLTLAGLWTQYF. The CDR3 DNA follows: TGTGCCAGCACCCTGACACTAGCAGGTCTTTGGACCCAGTACTTC.

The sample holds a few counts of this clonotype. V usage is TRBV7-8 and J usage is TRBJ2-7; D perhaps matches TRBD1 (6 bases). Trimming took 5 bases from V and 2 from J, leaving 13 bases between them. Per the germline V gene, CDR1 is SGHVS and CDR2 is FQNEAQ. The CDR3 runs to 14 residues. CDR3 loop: CASSTRTDTYEQYF. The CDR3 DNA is TGTGCCAGCAGCACTCGGACAGATACCTACGAGCAGTACTTC.

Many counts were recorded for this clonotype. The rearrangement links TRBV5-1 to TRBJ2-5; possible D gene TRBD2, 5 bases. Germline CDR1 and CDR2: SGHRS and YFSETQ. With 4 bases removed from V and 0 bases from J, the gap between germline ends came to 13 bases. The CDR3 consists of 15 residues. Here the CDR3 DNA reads TGCGCCAGCAGCCTCGGGGTGTTGTACCAAGAGACCCAGTACTTC. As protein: CASSLGVLYQETQYF.

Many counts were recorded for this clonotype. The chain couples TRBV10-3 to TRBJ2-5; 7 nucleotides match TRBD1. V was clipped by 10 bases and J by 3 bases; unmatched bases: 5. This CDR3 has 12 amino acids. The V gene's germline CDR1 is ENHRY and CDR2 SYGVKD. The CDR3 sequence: CATRQGEETQYF. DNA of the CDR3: TGTGCCACCCGACAGGGTGAAGAGACCCAGTACTTC.